This T cell receptor beta chain is drawn from a study of shared clonotypes between healthy human individuals. Terminally differentiated effector memory CD45RA+ cells were excluded from the naive CD8 cells, which were CD45RO-negative and positively selected for CCR7. Sequencing used immunoSEQ multiplex PCR; TCRdb keeps in-frame clones, though not all of them. The sample lists about 2.1 million clones, approximately 92% occurring once. Trimming pared 3 bases from V and 1 base from J, leaving 16 bases between. Germline lookup yields CDR1 MNHNS and CDR2 SASEGT. This CDR3 comprises 17 residues. The rearrangement joins TRBV6-1 to TRBJ1-5, with unresolved D. The material sequenced was naive CD8+ T cells from PBMCs. The origin of this receptor is a man younger than 30 in good health. Some clones in this sample may be carry-over from other donors' samples. The CDR3, as DNA: TGTGCCAGCAGTGAGCGTTGGGTTGGGAAGAGCAATCAGCCCCAGCATTTT. It yields the protein CASSERWVGKSNQPQHF.